This T cell receptor beta chain was profiled in a study of identical twins. All donors were healthy, and all were Caucasian. There are many counts of this clonotype. As yet, its antigen is unknown. TCRdb used MiXCR to reprocess the 5' RACE reads, holding one entry per CDR3 protein. The sample includes some 630,000 distinct CDR3 sequences, just over 7% of them seen just once. Points from the study as a whole: Models underpredicted monozygotic twin sharing of out-of-frame TCR alpha. The study drew conclusions from cross-sectional statistical analysis, not from following the same donors. The abundant beta clonotypes from cord blood had fewer insertions, and memory repertoires had none of this.

The CDR3 totals 14 residues. In germline, CDR1 is SGHDT, CDR2 YYEEEE. Trimming shortened V by 0 bases and J by 4 bases, and 7 bases separated the two germline ends. The data also belong to a second study, concerning yellow fever vaccine responses in identical twins.

The sequence was obtained from a woman aged 18-35 years in good health. The gene calls are TRBV5-6 and TRBJ2-2; D is undetermined. Source material: PBMCs. CDR3 region: CASSLVQITGELFF. In DNA form, the CDR3 reads TGTGCCAGCAGCTTGGTCCAGATCACCGGGGAGCTGTTTTTT.